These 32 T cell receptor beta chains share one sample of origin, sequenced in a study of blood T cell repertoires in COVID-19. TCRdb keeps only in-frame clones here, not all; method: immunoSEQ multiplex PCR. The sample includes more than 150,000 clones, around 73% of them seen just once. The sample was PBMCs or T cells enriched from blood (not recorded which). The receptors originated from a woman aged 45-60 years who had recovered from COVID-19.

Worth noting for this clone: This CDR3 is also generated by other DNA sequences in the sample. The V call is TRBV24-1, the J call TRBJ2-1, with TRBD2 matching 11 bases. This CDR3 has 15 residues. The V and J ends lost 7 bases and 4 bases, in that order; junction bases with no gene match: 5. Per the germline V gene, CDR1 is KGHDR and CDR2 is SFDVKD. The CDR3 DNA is TGTGCCACCAGCGCCGGGACTAGCGGATACAATGAGCAGTTCTTC. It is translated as CATSAGTSGYNEQFF.

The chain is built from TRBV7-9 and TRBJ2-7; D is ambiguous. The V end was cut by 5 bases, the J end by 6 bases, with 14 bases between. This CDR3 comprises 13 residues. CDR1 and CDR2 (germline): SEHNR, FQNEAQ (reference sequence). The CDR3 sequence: CASSPKRSFEQYF. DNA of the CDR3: TGTGCCAGCAGCCCCAAAAGGAGTTTCGAGCAGTACTTC.

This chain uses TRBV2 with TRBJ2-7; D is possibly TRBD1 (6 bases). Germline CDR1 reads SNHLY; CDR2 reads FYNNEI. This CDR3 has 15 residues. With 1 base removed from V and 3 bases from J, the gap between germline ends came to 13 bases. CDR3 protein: CASSEGVRGVYEQYF. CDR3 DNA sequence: TGTGCCAGCAGTGAAGGGGTCAGGGGCGTCTACGAGCAGTACTTC.

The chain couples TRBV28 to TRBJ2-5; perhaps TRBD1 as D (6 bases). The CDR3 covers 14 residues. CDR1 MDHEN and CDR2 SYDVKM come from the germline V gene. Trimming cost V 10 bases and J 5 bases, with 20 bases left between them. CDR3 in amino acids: CATKFMGAGETQYF. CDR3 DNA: TGTGCCACCAAGTTTATGGGGGCCGGGGAGACCCAGTACTTC.

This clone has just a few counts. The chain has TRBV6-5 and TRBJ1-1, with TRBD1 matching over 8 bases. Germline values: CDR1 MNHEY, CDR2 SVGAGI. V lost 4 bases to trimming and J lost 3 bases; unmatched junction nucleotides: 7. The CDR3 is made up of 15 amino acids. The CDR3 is CASSSIDRGHTEAFF. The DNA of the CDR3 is TGTGCCAGCAGTTCAATAGACAGGGGTCACACTGAAGCTTTCTTT.

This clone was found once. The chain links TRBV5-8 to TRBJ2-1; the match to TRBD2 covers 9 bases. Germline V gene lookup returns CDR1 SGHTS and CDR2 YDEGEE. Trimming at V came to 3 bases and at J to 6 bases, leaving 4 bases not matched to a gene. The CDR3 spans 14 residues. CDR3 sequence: CASSWGLAGNEQFF. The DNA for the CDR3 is TGTGCCAGCAGCTGGGGACTAGCTGGCAATGAGCAGTTCTTC.

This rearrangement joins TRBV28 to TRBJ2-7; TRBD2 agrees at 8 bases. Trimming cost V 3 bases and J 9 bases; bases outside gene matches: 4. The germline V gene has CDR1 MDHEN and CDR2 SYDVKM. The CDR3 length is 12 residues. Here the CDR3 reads CASSFGSGVQYF. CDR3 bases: TGTGCCAGCAGTTTTGGTAGCGGGGTGCAGTACTTC.

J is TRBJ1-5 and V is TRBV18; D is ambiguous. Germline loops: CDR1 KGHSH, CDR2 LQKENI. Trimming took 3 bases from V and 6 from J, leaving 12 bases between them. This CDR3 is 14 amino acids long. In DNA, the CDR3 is TGTGCCAGCTCACCCCTCGGGGAGGGTCAGCCCCAGCATTTT. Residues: CASSPLGEGQPQHF.

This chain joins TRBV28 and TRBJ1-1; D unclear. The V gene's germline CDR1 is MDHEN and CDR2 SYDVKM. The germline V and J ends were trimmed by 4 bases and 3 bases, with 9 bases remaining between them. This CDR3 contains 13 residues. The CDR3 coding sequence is TGTGCCAGCAGTTCCCCGACTGACACTGAAGCTTTCTTT. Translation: CASSSPTDTEAFF.

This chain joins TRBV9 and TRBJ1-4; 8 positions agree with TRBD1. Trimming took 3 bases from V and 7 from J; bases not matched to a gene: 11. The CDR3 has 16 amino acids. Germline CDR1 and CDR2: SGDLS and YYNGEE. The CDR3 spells CASSGGVGTGAEKLFF. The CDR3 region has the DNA TGTGCCAGCAGCGGCGGGGTTGGGACAGGCGCTGAAAAACTGTTTTTT.

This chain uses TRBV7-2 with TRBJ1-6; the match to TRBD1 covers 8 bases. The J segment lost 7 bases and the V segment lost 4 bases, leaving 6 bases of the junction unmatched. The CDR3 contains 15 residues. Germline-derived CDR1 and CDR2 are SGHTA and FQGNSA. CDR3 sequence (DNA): TGTGCCAGCAGCTCTGGACAGGGAGGCAATTCACCCCTCCACTTT. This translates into CASSSGQGGNSPLHF.

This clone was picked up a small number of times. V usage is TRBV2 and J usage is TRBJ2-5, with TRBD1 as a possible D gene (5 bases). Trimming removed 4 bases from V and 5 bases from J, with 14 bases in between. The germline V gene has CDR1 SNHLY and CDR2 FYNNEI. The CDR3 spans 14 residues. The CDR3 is CASSASTVQETQYF. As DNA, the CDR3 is TGTGCCAGCAGTGCGTCGACAGTTCAGGAGACCCAGTACTTC. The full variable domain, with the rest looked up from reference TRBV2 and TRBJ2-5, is EPEVTQTPSHQVTQMGQEVILRCVPISNHLYFYWYRQILGQKVEFLVSFYNNEISEKSEIFDDQFSVERPDGSNFTLKIRSTKLEDSAMYFCASSASTVQETQYFGPGTRLLVL.

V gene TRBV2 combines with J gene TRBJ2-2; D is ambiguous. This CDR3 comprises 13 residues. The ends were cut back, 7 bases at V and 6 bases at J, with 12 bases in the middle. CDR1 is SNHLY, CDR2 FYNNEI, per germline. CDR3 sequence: CASIRRASGELFF. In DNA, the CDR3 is TGTGCCAGCATTCGAAGAGCCTCCGGGGAGCTGTTTTTT.

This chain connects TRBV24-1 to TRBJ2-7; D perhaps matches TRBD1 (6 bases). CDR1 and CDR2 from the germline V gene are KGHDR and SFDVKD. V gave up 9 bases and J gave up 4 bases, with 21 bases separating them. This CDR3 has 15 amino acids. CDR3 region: CATGTRKGGLYEQYF. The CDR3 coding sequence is TGTGCCACCGGAACACGGAAAGGGGGTCTGTACGAGCAGTACTTC.

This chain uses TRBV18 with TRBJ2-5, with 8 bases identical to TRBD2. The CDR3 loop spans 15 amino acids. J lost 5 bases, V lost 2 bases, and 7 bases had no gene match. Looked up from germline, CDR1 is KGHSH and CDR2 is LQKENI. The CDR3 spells CASSPAAGGGETQYF. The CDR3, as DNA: TGTGCCAGCTCACCAGCGGCGGGAGGAGGCGAGACCCAGTACTTC.

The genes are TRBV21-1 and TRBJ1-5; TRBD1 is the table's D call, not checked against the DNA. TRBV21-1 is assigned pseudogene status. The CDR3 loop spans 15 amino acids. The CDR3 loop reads CASSSAGQGCQPQHF. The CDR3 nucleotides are TGTGCCAGCAGCAGCGCGGGACAGGGTTGTCAGCCCCAGCATTTT.

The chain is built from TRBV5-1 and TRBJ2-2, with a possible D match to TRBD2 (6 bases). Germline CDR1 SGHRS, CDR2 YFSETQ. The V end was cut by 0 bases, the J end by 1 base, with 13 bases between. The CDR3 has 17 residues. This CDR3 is CASSLDLGSWNTGELFF. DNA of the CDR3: TGCGCCAGCAGCTTGGATCTCGGGAGTTGGAACACCGGGGAGCTGTTTTTT. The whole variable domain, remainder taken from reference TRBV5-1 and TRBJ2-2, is KAGVTQTPRYLIKTRGQQVTLSCSPISGHRSVSWYQQTPGQGLQFLFEYFSETQRNKGNFPGRFSGRQFSNSRSEMNVSTLELGDSALYLCASSLDLGSWNTGELFFGEGSRLTVL.

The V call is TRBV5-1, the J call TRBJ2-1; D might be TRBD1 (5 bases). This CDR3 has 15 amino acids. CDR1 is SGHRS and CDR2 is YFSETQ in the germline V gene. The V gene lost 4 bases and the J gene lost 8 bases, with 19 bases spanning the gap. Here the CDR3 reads CASSPGPRPADEQFF. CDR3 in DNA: TGCGCCAGCAGCCCAGGGCCCCGGCCAGCCGATGAGCAGTTCTTC. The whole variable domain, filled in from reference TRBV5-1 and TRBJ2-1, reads KAGVTQTPRYLIKTRGQQVTLSCSPISGHRSVSWYQQTPGQGLQFLFEYFSETQRNKGNFPGRFSGRQFSNSRSEMNVSTLELGDSALYLCASSPGPRPADEQFFGPGTRLTVL.

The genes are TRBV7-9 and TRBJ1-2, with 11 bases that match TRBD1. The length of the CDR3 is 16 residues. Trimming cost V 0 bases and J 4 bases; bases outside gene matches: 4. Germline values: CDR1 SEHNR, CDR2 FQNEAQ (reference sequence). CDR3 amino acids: CASSLAWDRGSYGYTF. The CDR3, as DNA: TGTGCCAGCAGCTTAGCCTGGGACAGGGGGTCCTATGGCTACACCTTC. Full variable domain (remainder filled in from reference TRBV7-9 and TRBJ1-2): DTGVSQNPRHKITKRGQNVTFRCDPISEHNRLYWYRQTLGQGPEFLTYFQNEAQLEKSRLLSDRFSAERPKGSFSTLEIQRTEQGDSAMYLCASSLAWDRGSYGYTFGSGTRLTVV.

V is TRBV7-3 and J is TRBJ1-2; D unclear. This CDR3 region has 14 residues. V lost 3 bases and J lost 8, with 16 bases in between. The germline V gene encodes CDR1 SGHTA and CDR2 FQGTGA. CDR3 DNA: TGTGCCAGCAGCTTCACGAGCGGGGATGGGGGCTACACCTTC. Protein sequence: CASSFTSGDGGYTF.

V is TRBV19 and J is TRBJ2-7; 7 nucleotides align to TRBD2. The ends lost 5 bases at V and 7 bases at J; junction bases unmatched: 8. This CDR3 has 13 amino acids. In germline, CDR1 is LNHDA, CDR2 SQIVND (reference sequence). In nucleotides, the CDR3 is TGTGCCAGTAGTGCGGGCGGGAGCAAAGAGCAGTACTTC. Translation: CASSAGGSKEQYF.

This chain's CDR3 is CASRSPGGGEKQFF. Written as DNA, the CDR3 is TGCGCCAGCCGAAGCCCGGGAGGCGGGGAAAAGCAGTTCTTC. The rearrangement joins TRBV10-2 to TRBJ2-1; 7 positions agree with TRBD2. This CDR3 is 14 amino acids long. V lost 8 bases to trimming and J lost 11 bases; unmatched junction nucleotides: 15. Germline V CDR1 and CDR2: WSHSY, SAAADI.

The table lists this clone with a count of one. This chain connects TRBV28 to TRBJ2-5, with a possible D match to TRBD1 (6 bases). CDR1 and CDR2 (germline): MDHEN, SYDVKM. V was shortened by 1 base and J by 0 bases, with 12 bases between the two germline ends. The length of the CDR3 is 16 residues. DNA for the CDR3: TGTGCCAGCAGTTTATTGGCAGGGGCCGACCAAGAGACCCAGTACTTC. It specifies CASSLLAGADQETQYF. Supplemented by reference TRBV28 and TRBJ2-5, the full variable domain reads DVKVTQSSRYLVKRTGEKVFLECVQDMDHENMFWYRQDPGLGLRLIYFSYDVKMKEKGDIPEGYSVSREKKERFSLILESASTNQTSMYLCASSLLAGADQETQYFGPGTRLLVL.

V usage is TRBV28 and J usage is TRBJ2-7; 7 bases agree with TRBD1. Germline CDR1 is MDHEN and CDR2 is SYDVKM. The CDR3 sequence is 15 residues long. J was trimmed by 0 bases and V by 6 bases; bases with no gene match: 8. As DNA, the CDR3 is TGTGCCAGCAGAGCTACAGGGGTTAGCTCCTACGAGCAGTACTTC. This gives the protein CASRATGVSSYEQYF.

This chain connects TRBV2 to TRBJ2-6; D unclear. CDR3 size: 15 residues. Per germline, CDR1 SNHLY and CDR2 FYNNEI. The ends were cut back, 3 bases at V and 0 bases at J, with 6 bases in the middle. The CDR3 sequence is CASSDPSSGANVLTF. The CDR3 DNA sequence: TGTGCCAGCAGTGATCCGAGCTCTGGGGCCAACGTCCTGACTTTC.

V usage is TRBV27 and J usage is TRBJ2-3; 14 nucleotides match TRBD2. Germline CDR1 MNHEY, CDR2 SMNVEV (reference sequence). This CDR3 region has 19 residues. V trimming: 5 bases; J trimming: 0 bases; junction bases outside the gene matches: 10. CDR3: CASSGLGLAGEVSTDTQYF. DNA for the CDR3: TGTGCCAGCAGTGGCCTGGGACTAGCGGGAGAGGTTAGCACAGATACGCAGTATTTT.

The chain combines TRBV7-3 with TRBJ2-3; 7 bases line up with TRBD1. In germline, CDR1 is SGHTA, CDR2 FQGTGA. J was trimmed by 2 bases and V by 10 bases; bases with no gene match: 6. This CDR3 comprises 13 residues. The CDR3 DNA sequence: TGTGCCACCAGGGACAGCTACACAGATACGCAGTATTTT. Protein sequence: CATRDSYTDTQYF.

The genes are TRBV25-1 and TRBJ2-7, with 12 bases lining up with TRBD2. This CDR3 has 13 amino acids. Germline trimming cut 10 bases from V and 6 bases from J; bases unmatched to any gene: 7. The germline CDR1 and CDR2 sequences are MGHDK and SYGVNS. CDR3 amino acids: CATQLAGGGEQYF. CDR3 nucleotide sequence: TGTGCCACCCAACTAGCGGGAGGCGGCGAGCAGTACTTC.

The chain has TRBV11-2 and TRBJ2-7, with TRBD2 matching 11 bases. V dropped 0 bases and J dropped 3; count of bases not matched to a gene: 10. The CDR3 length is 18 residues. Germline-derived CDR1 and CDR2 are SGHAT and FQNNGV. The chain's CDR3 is CASSLENSGRAHRYEQYF. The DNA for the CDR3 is TGTGCCAGCAGCTTAGAGAATAGCGGGAGGGCCCATCGCTACGAGCAGTACTTC. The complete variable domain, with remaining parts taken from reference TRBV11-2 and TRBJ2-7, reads EAGVAQSPRYKIIEKRQSVAFWCNPISGHATLYWYQQILGQGPKLLIQFQNNGVVDDSQLPKDRFSAERLKGVDSTLKIQPAKLEDSAVYLCASSLENSGRAHRYEQYFGPGTRLTVT.

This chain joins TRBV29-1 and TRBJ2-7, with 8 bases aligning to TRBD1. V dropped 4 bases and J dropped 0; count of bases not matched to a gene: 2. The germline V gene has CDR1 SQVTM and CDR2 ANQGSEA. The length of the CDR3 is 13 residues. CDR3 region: CSVGDRSSYEQYF. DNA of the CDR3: TGCAGCGTTGGGGACAGGAGCTCCTACGAGCAGTACTTC.

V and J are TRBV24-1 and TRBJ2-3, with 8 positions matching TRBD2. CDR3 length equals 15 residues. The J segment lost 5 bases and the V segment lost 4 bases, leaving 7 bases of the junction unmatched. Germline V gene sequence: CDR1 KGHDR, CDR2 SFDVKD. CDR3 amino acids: CATSDTSGSGDTQYF. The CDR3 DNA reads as TGTGCCACCAGTGACACCAGCGGGAGTGGAGATACGCAGTATTTT.

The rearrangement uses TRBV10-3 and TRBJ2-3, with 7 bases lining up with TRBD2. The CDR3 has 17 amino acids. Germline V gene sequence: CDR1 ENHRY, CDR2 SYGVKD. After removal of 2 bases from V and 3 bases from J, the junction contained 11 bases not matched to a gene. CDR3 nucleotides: TGTGCCATCAGTGAGACAGTTGCTAGCGGAAAGACAGATACGCAGTATTTT. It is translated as CAISETVASGKTDTQYF.